The 29 T cell receptor beta chains presented below share a single source sample, sequenced in a study of shared clonotypes between healthy human individuals (dated by TCRdb to about 2020). The library was produced with the immunoSEQ multiplex PCR assay. The table was pulled from immuneACCESS by TCRdb, which kept in-frame rearrangements only. Such tables lose some clones; where checked, under half of the loss comes from unresolved V genes, and the rest has no known cause. For this sample the table gives about 2 million clones, of which around 96% were detected only once. Less than 1.5% of the sample is taken by the ten largest. CD8 naive samples were CD45RO-negative cells positively selected for CCR7, giving a CD45RA+CCR7+ population that excluded TemRA cells. The specimen sequenced was naive CD8+ T cells sorted from blood. The cell subset or site label on this specimen signifies: CD45RA+CCR7+. All receptors derive from a man aged 18 to 29 in good health.

The V call is TRBV5-1, the J call TRBJ1-6; 7 nucleotides agree with TRBD1. The V gene end was trimmed by 4 bases and the J gene end by 6 bases; junction bases not matched to a gene: 7. The CDR3 spans 15 residues. The germline gives CDR1 SGHRS, CDR2 YFSETQ. The CDR3 protein is CASSDRQGLNSPLHF. CDR3 nucleotides: TGCGCCAGCAGCGACCGACAGGGACTTAATTCACCCCTCCACTTT.

The V gene is TRBV7-9, the J gene TRBJ1-2; TRBD1 matches at 10 bases. CDR1 and CDR2 from the germline V gene are SEHNR and FQNEAQ (reference sequence). J gave up 6 bases and V 5 bases, and 9 bases lay outside the gene matches. CDR3 length equals 15 residues. CDR3 protein: CASSGTGTGAHGYTF. The CDR3 region has the DNA TGTGCCAGCAGCGGTACCGGGACAGGGGCGCATGGCTACACCTTC.

This chain joins TRBV27 and TRBJ2-7, with TRBD1 matching 7 bases. Germline CDR1 is MNHEY and CDR2 is SMNVEV (reference sequence). J was trimmed by 3 bases and V by 5 bases; bases with no gene match: 10. The CDR3 loop spans 15 amino acids. CDR3 coding DNA: TGTGCCAGCAGTCCGGGGACAGCCATGATCTACGAGCAGTACTTC. Translating it yields CASSPGTAMIYEQYF.

The chain uses TRBV7-8 and TRBJ2-2; D not certain. From germline, CDR1 is SGHVS and CDR2 FQNEAQ. The V and J ends lost 4 bases and 4 bases respectively, with 13 bases between them. This CDR3 has 15 residues. CDR3 sequence reads: CASSWGSPGTGELFF. As DNA, the CDR3 is TGTGCCAGCAGCTGGGGTTCGCCGGGCACCGGGGAGCTGTTTTTT.

The genes are TRBV4-1 and TRBJ2-2; tentative D call: TRBD2 (5 bases). The CDR3 totals 15 residues. Between the trimmed V and J ends, which lost 3 bases and 3 bases, there was a span of 11 bases. Germline lookup yields CDR1 MGHRA and CDR2 YSYEKL. CDR3 DNA: TGCGCCAGCAGCCACTCGCGGGTGGACACCGGGGAGCTGTTTTTT. Its translation: CASSHSRVDTGELFF.

The rearrangement joins TRBV7-8 to TRBJ2-5; D tentatively fits TRBD1 or TRBD2 (5 bases each). Trimming removed 9 bases from V and 0 bases from J, with 11 bases in between. Germline assignment: CDR1 SGHVS and CDR2 FQNEAQ. The CDR3 runs to 13 residues. CDR3 residues: CASEGPYQETQYF. DNA of the CDR3: TGTGCCAGTGAGGGACCGTACCAAGAGACCCAGTACTTC.

The chain employs TRBV29-1 and TRBJ2-3; TRBD2 aligns across 8 bases. Trimming removed 2 bases from V and 5 bases from J; junction bases left unmatched: 12. Germline CDR1 reads SQVTM; CDR2 reads ANQGSEA. This CDR3 has 16 amino acids. This CDR3 is CSVEWRSGGAKDTQYF. CDR3 nucleotide sequence: TGCAGCGTTGAATGGCGCTCCGGGGGGGCCAAAGATACGCAGTATTTT.

This chain joins TRBV27 and TRBJ2-1; 9 nucleotides align to TRBD2. The CDR3 covers 16 residues. With V trimmed by 8 bases and J by 1 base, 9 bases remained unmatched. Per germline, CDR1 MNHEY and CDR2 SMNVEV (reference sequence). The DNA of the CDR3 is TGTGCCAGCCCTCCCTCAACTAGCGGGTCCTACAATGAGCAGTTCTTC. Translated, it gives CASPPSTSGSYNEQFF.

This clone appeared once. The rearrangement uses TRBV19 and TRBJ2-7, with D possibly matching TRBD1 (6 bases). V gave up 9 bases and J gave up 7 bases, with 13 bases separating them. Germline CDR1 reads LNHDA; CDR2 reads SQIVND (reference sequence). The CDR3 consists of 11 residues. CDR3: CAREQGPEQYF. CDR3 DNA sequence: TGTGCCAGGGAACAGGGACCTGAGCAGTACTTC.

The gene calls are TRBV4-1 and TRBJ2-5, with D possibly called TRBD1 or TRBD2 (5 bases each). Deletions cut 3 bases from V and 1 base from J, with 12 bases between. The germline CDR1 and CDR2 sequences are MGHRA and YSYEKL. This CDR3 spans 15 amino acids. The DNA for the CDR3 is TGCGCCAGCAGCCAGCAGGGAGACCCCCAAGAGACCCAGTACTTC. It yields the protein CASSQQGDPQETQYF.

The chain uses TRBV19 and TRBJ1-1; D is uncertain. CDR3 length: 12 residues. Looked up from germline, CDR1 is LNHDA and CDR2 is SQIVND (reference sequence). Trimming removed 3 bases at V and 7 bases at J, with 9 bases between. CDR3 sequence: CASSIRRDEAFF. The CDR3 DNA is TGTGCCAGTAGTATTCGACGCGATGAAGCTTTCTTT. Full variable domain (rest looked up from reference TRBV19 and TRBJ1-1): DGGITQSPKYLFRKEGQNVTLSCEQNLNHDAMYWYRQDPGQGLRLIYYSQIVNDFQKGDIAEGYSVSREKKESFPLTVTSAQKNPTAFYLCASSIRRDEAFFGQGTRLTVV.

This clone has more than one count but fewer than ten. Other DNA sequences from this sample encode an identical CDR3 as well. The CDR3 DNA is TGTGCCAGCAGCCAGAACACTGAAGCTTTCTTT. Residues: CASSQNTEAFF. The rearrangement joins TRBV7-9 to TRBJ1-1, with no clear D. Germline V gene sequence: CDR1 SEHNR, CDR2 FQNEAQ (reference sequence). The germline V and J ends were trimmed by 5 bases and 1 base, with 2 bases remaining between them. The CDR3 runs to 11 residues.

V gene TRBV7-6 combines with J gene TRBJ2-7; 10 nucleotides match TRBD1. The CDR3 is 16 residues long. Germline trimming cut 2 bases from V and 6 bases from J; bases unmatched to any gene: 10. Germline CDR1 and CDR2: SGHVS and FNYEAQ. The CDR3 loop reads CASSLPRDRGTREQYF. The CDR3 DNA reads as TGTGCCAGCAGCTTACCAAGGGACAGGGGCACTCGCGAGCAGTACTTC.

The CDR3 loop reads CASSLGAGHETQYF. For the CDR3, the DNA is TGTGCCAGCAGCTTGGGGGCAGGGCATGAGACCCAGTACTTC. The V call is TRBV5-6, the J call TRBJ2-5, with D possibly TRBD1 on 5 matching bases. Between the trimmed V and J ends, which lost 0 bases and 5 bases, there was a span of 11 bases. Germline V gene data show CDR1 as SGHDT and CDR2 as YYEEEE. This CDR3 has 14 residues.

The CDR3 region has the DNA TGTGCCAGCAGTCCCCACCCAAGGGACAGGGATGGGGAGCAGTACTTC. Residues: CASSPHPRDRDGEQYF. The chain is built from TRBV27 and TRBJ2-7; 9 bases match TRBD1. The V and J ends lost 5 bases and 7 bases, in that order; junction bases with no gene match: 15. This CDR3 is built from 16 residues. From germline, CDR1 is MNHEY and CDR2 SMNVEV (reference sequence).

V gene TRBV7-8 combines with J gene TRBJ2-5; D not resolved. The germline gives CDR1 SGHVS, CDR2 FQNEAQ. This CDR3 comprises 14 residues. V was cut by 1 base and J by 1 base, with 7 bases left in between. The CDR3 region is CASSLGTSQETQYF. Written as DNA, the CDR3 is TGTGCCAGCAGCTTAGGTACCAGCCAAGAGACCCAGTACTTC.

This chain uses TRBV6-6 with TRBJ2-3; D is unclear. The CDR3 is 15 residues long. Germline CDR1 MNHNY, CDR2 SVGAGI (reference sequence). Between the trimmed V and J ends, which lost 5 bases and 1 base, there was a span of 13 bases. CDR3 amino acids: CASSTLAPGTDTQYF. Written as DNA, the CDR3 is TGTGCCAGCAGTACTCTGGCCCCCGGCACAGATACGCAGTATTTT.

The chain joins TRBV5-6 to TRBJ1-4; 8 positions agree with TRBD1. Unmatched junction bases numbered 6, after V lost 4 bases and J lost 4 bases. The CDR3 extends over 15 amino acids. The germline V gene encodes CDR1 SGHDT and CDR2 YYEEEE. CDR3 nucleotides: TGTGCCAGCAGCCGGACAGGGTTCGGTAATGAAAAACTGTTTTTT. It is translated as CASSRTGFGNEKLFF.

In this sample, this clone turned up once. The chain employs TRBV9 and TRBJ1-3; the D is unclear. The length of the CDR3 is 14 residues. The V and J ends lost 0 bases and 1 base respectively, with 5 bases between them. The V gene's germline CDR1 is SGDLS and CDR2 YYNGEE. This chain's CDR3 is CASSVDWSGNTIYF. DNA of the CDR3: TGTGCCAGCAGCGTAGACTGGTCTGGAAACACCATATATTTT.

In this sample, this clone turned up once. The chain couples TRBV7-9 to TRBJ1-4; D ambiguous. Trimming stripped 1 base from V and 6 bases from J, with 9 bases between. The germline V gene encodes CDR1 SEHNR and CDR2 FQNEAQ (reference sequence). The CDR3 covers 14 residues. Here the CDR3 DNA reads TGTGCCAGCAGCTTAGAATGGGCCGATGAAAAACTGTTTTTT. As protein: CASSLEWADEKLFF.

The chain recombines TRBV27 with TRBJ2-7; 7 bases agree with TRBD1. The CDR3 has 13 residues. Germline V CDR1 and CDR2: MNHEY, SMNVEV (reference sequence). The V and J ends lost 5 bases and 3 bases, in that order; junction bases with no gene match: 4. The CDR3 spells CASSATGFYEQYF. DNA of the CDR3: TGTGCCAGCAGTGCGACAGGGTTCTACGAGCAGTACTTC.

The chain couples TRBV10-3 to TRBJ2-1; possible D gene TRBD2, 5 bases. The length of the CDR3 is 14 residues. Trimming shortened V by 4 bases and J by 4 bases, and 11 bases separated the two germline ends. Germline lookup yields CDR1 ENHRY and CDR2 SYGVKD. The chain's CDR3 is CAISGSGPYNEQFF. Written as DNA, the CDR3 is TGTGCCATCAGTGGAAGCGGCCCGTACAATGAGCAGTTCTTC.

This clone was picked up one time. The chain has TRBV9 and TRBJ2-7, with D perhaps matching TRBD1 (6 bases). The CDR3 runs to 19 residues. Germline CDR1 is SGDLS and CDR2 is YYNGEE. Deletions cut 0 bases from V and 4 bases from J, with 26 bases between. The CDR3 is CASSVEGWGNRAGLYEQYF. Written as DNA, the CDR3 is TGTGCCAGCAGCGTAGAGGGCTGGGGAAACAGGGCGGGTCTATACGAGCAGTACTTC.

This chain uses TRBV4-2 with TRBJ1-5; 7 bases are shared with TRBD1. The junction had 10 bases not matched to a gene; V was cut back by 4 bases and J by 7 bases. CDR3 length equals 15 residues. The germline CDR1 and CDR2 sequences are LGHNA and YNFKEQ. CDR3 sequence reads: CASSRTQGSGQPQHF. CDR3 DNA: TGTGCCAGCAGCCGAACACAGGGGTCGGGGCAGCCCCAGCATTTT.

This chain links TRBV11-2 with TRBJ2-2, with 8 nucleotides matching TRBD2. J was trimmed by 7 bases and V by 2 bases; bases with no gene match: 6. This CDR3 is 15 amino acids long. Germline lookup yields CDR1 SGHAT and CDR2 FQNNGV. The CDR3 reads CASSLSSGLGGELFF. The CDR3, as DNA: TGTGCCAGCAGCTTATCTAGCGGGTTGGGCGGGGAGCTGTTTTTT. Combining the CDR3 with reference TRBV11-2 and TRBJ2-2 gives the whole variable domain EAGVAQSPRYKIIEKRQSVAFWCNPISGHATLYWYQQILGQGPKLLIQFQNNGVVDDSQLPKDRFSAERLKGVDSTLKIQPAKLEDSAVYLCASSLSSGLGGELFFGEGSRLTVL.

Notes on this clone: The same CDR3 also results from other DNA sequences found in this sample. The genes are TRBV6-5 and TRBJ2-1, with 7 bases that match TRBD2. CDR1 is MNHEY and CDR2 is SVGAGI in the germline V gene. The CDR3 contains 16 residues. J gave up 2 bases and V 2 bases, and 6 bases lay outside the gene matches. CDR3 sequence: CASSYSAGEAYNEQFF. As DNA, the CDR3 is TGTGCCAGCAGTTACAGCGCGGGAGAAGCCTACAATGAGCAGTTCTTC.

This clone was seen only once. The same CDR3 can be traced to other DNA sequences in this sample. V gene TRBV6-5 combines with J gene TRBJ2-5; 11 bases are shared with TRBD1. The CDR3 runs 15 residues. Looked up from germline, CDR1 is MNHEY and CDR2 is SVGAGI. V was pared by 2 bases and J by 5 bases, with 4 bases of the junction left unmatched. CDR3 bases: TGTGCCAGCAGTTACGGGACAGGGGGATGGGAGACCCAGTACTTC. Protein: CASSYGTGGWETQYF.

As DNA, the CDR3 is TGTGCCAGCAGCTTCGGGGTCTCCTACAATGAGCAGTTCTTC. Its protein is CASSFGVSYNEQFF. The V and J genes are TRBV13 and TRBJ2-1; a possible D gene is TRBD2 (5 bases). CDR3 length equals 14 residues. Trimming pared 3 bases from V and 0 bases from J, leaving 6 bases between. The germline gives CDR1 PRHDT, CDR2 FYEKMQ (reference sequence).

The V call is TRBV2, the J call TRBJ2-1; 10 bases are shared with TRBD2. The CDR3 is 15 residues long. Looked up from germline, CDR1 is SNHLY and CDR2 is FYNNEI. V lost 3 bases, J lost 8 bases, and 7 bases stayed unmatched. CDR3 sequence (DNA): TGTGCCAGCAGTGATTGGGTAGCGGGAGGCGATGAGCAGTTCTTC. Amino acid sequence: CASSDWVAGGDEQFF.